A single sample is the source of the 18 T cell receptor beta chains below, sequenced in a study of blood T cell repertoires in COVID-19. The data were produced by immunoSEQ multiplex PCR, yet TCRdb's version contains in-frame clones alone and is incomplete. The sample lists 250,000 to 300,000 clones; 80% to 90% were seen once. Sequences were obtained from peripheral blood. The origin of the receptors is a young woman with COVID-19, enrolled during active disease.

In this sample, this clone turned up once. The chain is built from TRBV3-1 (or the pseudogene TRBV3-2) and TRBJ1-3; 8 bases line up with TRBD1. From germline, CDR1 is LGHDT and CDR2 YNNKEL (reference sequence). V shed 5 bases and J 1 base; nucleotides not matched to a gene: 7. The CDR3 is 16 residues long. The CDR3 loop is CASSFNRGLSGNTIYF. In DNA form, the CDR3 reads TGTGCCAGCAGCTTTAACAGGGGGTTATCTGGAAACACCATATATTTT.

V and J are TRBV19 and TRBJ2-7; TRBD1 aligns across 7 bases. The CDR3 loop spans 15 amino acids. The J segment lost 2 bases and the V segment lost 1 base, leaving 5 bases of the junction unmatched. The germline gives CDR1 LNHDA, CDR2 SQIVND (reference sequence). The DNA for the CDR3 is TGTGCCAGTAGTATAGGACAGGGATCAACCTACGAGCAGTACTTC. This translates into CASSIGQGSTYEQYF. Full variable domain (remainder filled in from reference TRBV19 and TRBJ2-7): DGGITQSPKYLFRKEGQNVTLSCEQNLNHDAMYWYRQDPGQGLRLIYYSQIVNDFQKGDIAEGYSVSREKKESFPLTVTSAQKNPTAFYLCASSIGQGSTYEQYFGPGTRLTVT.

CDR3 nucleotides: TGCGCCAGCAGCCCCCTAGCGGGGTTGGGCACCGGGGAGCTGTTTTTT. It encodes CASSPLAGLGTGELFF. J is TRBJ2-2 and V is TRBV5-1; TRBD2 agrees at 9 bases. Germline V CDR1 and CDR2: SGHRS, YFSETQ. This CDR3 spans 16 amino acids. V was pared by 4 bases and J by 4 bases, with 8 bases of the junction left unmatched.

The chain joins TRBV4-1 to TRBJ2-7; D uncertain. This CDR3 is built from 13 residues. Trimming took 4 bases from V and 2 from J, leaving 9 bases between them. Germline CDR1 MGHRA, CDR2 YSYEKL. CDR3 protein: CASSPQATYEQYF. CDR3 coding DNA: TGCGCCAGCAGCCCTCAGGCCACCTACGAGCAGTACTTC.

V gene TRBV27 combines with J gene TRBJ2-3; TRBD1 matches at 7 bases. Germline loops: CDR1 MNHEY, CDR2 SMNVEV (reference sequence). J lost 4 bases, V lost 2 bases, and 0 bases had no gene match. The CDR3 consists of 13 residues. Here the CDR3 reads CASSLQGADTQYF. Here the CDR3 DNA reads TGTGCCAGCAGTTTACAGGGGGCAGATACGCAGTATTTT.

This clone appeared a single time. This sequence joins TRBV28 and TRBJ2-1; D gene ambiguous. The CDR3 has 15 amino acids. The ends were cut back, 6 bases at V and 1 base at J, with 13 bases in the middle. Germline CDR1 MDHEN, CDR2 SYDVKM. CDR3 sequence: CASRRPAGSYNEQFF. The CDR3 DNA follows: TGTGCCAGCAGGAGGCCGGCCGGGTCCTACAATGAGCAGTTCTTC.

The chain recombines TRBV28 with TRBJ2-1; perhaps TRBD2 as D (7 bases). CDR3 length equals 14 residues. Germline CDR1 is MDHEN and CDR2 is SYDVKM. V gave up 7 bases and J gave up 9 bases, with 19 bases separating them. The CDR3 protein is CASNTPAGATEQFF. CDR3 sequence (DNA): TGTGCCAGCAACACCCCGGCGGGGGCCACTGAGCAGTTCTTC.

This clone was seen a single time. V usage is TRBV27 and J usage is TRBJ2-7, with 8 bases matching TRBD1. CDR3 size: 14 residues. CDR1 MNHEY and CDR2 SMNVEV come from the germline V gene (reference sequence). V lost 2 bases to trimming and J lost 6 bases; unmatched junction nucleotides: 6. The CDR3 nucleotides are TGTGCCAGCAGTTTAGGAACAGGGGGGACCGAGCAGTACTTC. Translated: CASSLGTGGTEQYF.

The chain is built from TRBV27 and TRBJ2-3; D is possibly TRBD1 (6 bases). The CDR3 has 16 amino acids. The V gene lost 5 bases and the J gene lost 2 bases, with 17 bases spanning the gap. Germline V gene lookup returns CDR1 MNHEY and CDR2 SMNVEV (reference sequence). The CDR3 sequence is CASSPFDQGITDTQYF. In DNA form, the CDR3 reads TGTGCCAGCAGTCCATTCGATCAGGGGATCACAGATACGCAGTATTTT.

V gene TRBV4-1 combines with J gene TRBJ1-5; tentatively, D is TRBD1 (6 bases). Germline V gene lookup returns CDR1 MGHRA and CDR2 YSYEKL. The V and J ends lost 1 base and 4 bases respectively, with 14 bases between them. The CDR3 totals 16 residues. CDR3 sequence: CASSQVGGAGNQPQHF. CDR3 nucleotide sequence: TGCGCCAGCAGCCAAGTTGGGGGGGCTGGAAATCAGCCCCAGCATTTT.

The chain uses TRBV18 and TRBJ2-1, with 11 bases identical to TRBD2. The CDR3 is made up of 15 amino acids. Germline CDR1 reads KGHSH; CDR2 reads LQKENI. V shed 3 bases and J 7 bases; nucleotides not matched to a gene: 5. CDR3 nucleotides: TGTGCCAGCTCACCGTTAGCGGGGGGGCCTAATGAGCAGTTCTTC. Translation gives CASSPLAGGPNEQFF. The full variable domain, rest sourced from reference TRBV18 and TRBJ2-1, is NAGVMQNPRHLVRRRGQEARLRCSPMKGHSHVYWYRQLPEEGLKFMVYLQKENIIDESGMPKERFSAEFPKEGPSILRIQQVVRGDSAAYFCASSPLAGGPNEQFFGPGTRLTVL.

This clone showed up just once. V usage is TRBV10-2 and J usage is TRBJ2-1; possible D gene TRBD1, 6 bases. Trimming stripped 6 bases from V and 0 bases from J, with 12 bases between. The length of the CDR3 is 15 residues. The V gene's germline CDR1 is WSHSY and CDR2 SAAADI. The CDR3 region has the DNA TGCGCCAGCAGCCAGGACAGCCGCTCCTACAATGAGCAGTTCTTC. As protein: CASSQDSRSYNEQFF.

CDR3 in amino acids: CASSPGTGISGELFF. The CDR3 nucleotides are TGCGCCAGCAGCCCTGGGACAGGGATTTCCGGGGAGCTGTTTTTT. The rearrangement uses TRBV5-1 and TRBJ2-2; 9 bases match TRBD1. CDR3 length equals 15 residues. V dropped 4 bases and J dropped 6; count of bases not matched to a gene: 7. Germline CDR1 SGHRS, CDR2 YFSETQ.

Points on this clone: At the DNA level, this CDR3 is encoded by other sequences in the same sample as well. The rearrangement links TRBV6-5 to TRBJ2-7; D may be TRBD2 (6 bases). Germline V CDR1 and CDR2: MNHEY, SVGAGI. This CDR3 spans 15 amino acids. The ends were cut back, 4 bases at V and 4 bases at J, with 17 bases in the middle. The CDR3 region has the DNA TGTGCCAGCAGTTCCCCCCGCGAGGGGAGGTACGAGCAGTACTTC. Translating it yields CASSSPREGRYEQYF.

In nucleotides, the CDR3 is TGTGCCAGCAGCCGACCCACTAGCGGAACAGATACGCAGTATTTT. Protein product: CASSRPTSGTDTQYF. The rearrangement links TRBV3-1 (or the pseudogene TRBV3-2) to TRBJ2-3, with TRBD2 matching 8 bases. Germline V lookup: CDR1 LGHDT, CDR2 YNNKEL (reference sequence). The CDR3 has 15 amino acids. The V segment lost 4 bases and the J segment 3 bases; nucleotides outside the gene matches: 6.

J is TRBJ2-7 and V is TRBV11-2; a weak D match, TRBD1 (5 bases). The CDR3 loop spans 14 amino acids. Germline assignment: CDR1 SGHAT and CDR2 FQNNGV. Trimming pared 6 bases from V and 4 bases from J, leaving 16 bases between. In DNA form, the CDR3 reads TGTGCCAGCAGTGAAGGGCATCAGGGTTACGAGCAGTACTTC. This codes for CASSEGHQGYEQYF.

The chain recombines TRBV2 with TRBJ1-2; TRBD1 matches at 9 bases. The germline V gene has CDR1 SNHLY and CDR2 FYNNEI. The CDR3 has 13 amino acids. This chain's CDR3 is CASLGQGFYGYTF. The DNA of the CDR3 is TGTGCAAGCCTAGGACAGGGGTTCTATGGCTACACCTTC.

The CDR3 sequence is CASSQRGALQGQETQYF. Written as DNA, the CDR3 is TGTGCCAGCAGCCAACGCGGAGCGCTACAGGGGCAAGAGACCCAGTACTTC. The V and J genes are TRBV14 and TRBJ2-5, with 7 positions matching TRBD1. Germline CDR1 SGHDN, CDR2 FVKESK. J lost 2 bases, V lost 2 bases, and 11 bases had no gene match. The CDR3 is 17 residues long.